This is a list of T cell receptor beta chains from one sample in a study of CD8+ T cells in alopecia areata. Assay used: immunoSEQ multiplex PCR; TCRdb lists only in-frame clones, some missing. The repertoire has approximately 160,000 clones, around three fifths of them found once; the top ten carry 14%. The specimen comprised CD4+ T cells sorted from blood, sampled at week 24, from a patient treated with tofacitinib. The receptors were sampled from a human donor with alopecia areata. The CDR3 runs from the conserved cysteine through the conserved F or W. D genes are given only for firm matches. The size of a clone is reported for some rows only, either as once, few or many, or as a class for expanded clones.

cdr3_length clone_size j_call d_call v_call cdr3_aa cdr3_nt
13 NA TRBJ1-1 TRBD1 TRBV2 CASIKDRDTEAFF TGTGCCAGCATCAAGGACAGGGACACTGAAGCTTTCTTT
16 once TRBJ2-7 TRBD2 TRBV29-1 CSVGRRLAGGHDEQYF TGCAGCGTTGGGCGCCGACTAGCGGGGGGCCACGACGAGCAGTACTTC
14 few TRBJ2-7 NA TRBV10-3 CAISESGQLYEQYF TGTGCCATCAGTGAGTCTGGTCAATTATACGAGCAGTACTTC
16 NA TRBJ2-3 TRBD1 TRBV5-1 CASSSTSGTGTDTQYF TGCGCCAGCAGCTCAACCTCCGGGACAGGGACAGATACGCAGTATTTT
13 NA TRBJ1-2 NA TRBV29-1 CSVIDRRQRSHTF TGCAGCGTTATCGACCGGAGACAGAGATCCCACACCTTC
15 few TRBJ1-5 TRBD1 TRBV5-6 CASSFGQGISQPQHF TGTGCCAGCAGCTTCGGACAGGGGATTTCGCAGCCCCAGCATTTT
14 NA TRBJ1-2 NA TRBV29-1 CSVEPAGEGYGYTF TGCAGCGTTGAACCCGCGGGGGAGGGATATGGCTACACCTTC
15 NA TRBJ1-6 NA TRBV5-6 CASSPGQGGYSPLHF TGTGCCAGCAGCCCGGGGCAGGGAGGATACTCACCCCTCCACTTT
14 few TRBJ1-5 NA TRBV6-1 CASSSRNSNQPQHF TGTGCCAGCAGTTCCAGGAATAGCAATCAGCCCCAGCATTTT
13 NA TRBJ1-5 NA TRBV30 CAWAEDSNQPQHF TGTGCCTGGGCCGAGGATAGCAATCAGCCCCAGCATTTT
14 NA TRBJ2-3 NA TRBV7-2 CASSLDGGGNTQYF TGTGCCAGCAGCTTAGATGGGGGTGGAAATACGCAGTATTTT
13 few TRBJ1-2 NA TRBV2 CASSVDGPGGYTF TGTGCCAGCAGTGTGGACGGCCCGGGGGGCTACACCTTC
13 few TRBJ2-7 TRBD1 TRBV29-1 CSGLQGGTYEQYF TGCAGCGGATTACAGGGGGGAACCTACGAGCAGTACTTC
14 NA TRBJ2-7 NA TRBV7-8 CASSPSVNSYEQYF TGTGCCAGCAGCCCCAGCGTCAACTCCTACGAGCAGTACTTC
12 NA TRBJ2-1 NA TRBV25-1 CASSEYGNEQFF TGTGCCAGCAGTGAATACGGGAATGAGCAGTTCTTC
13 NA TRBJ1-2 TRBD1 TRBV6-5 CASSAGGDYGYTF TGTGCCAGCAGTGCAGGGGGGGACTATGGCTACACCTTC
16 once TRBJ2-5 TRBD2 TRBV6-1 CASSEVLAGGKETQYF TGTGCCAGCAGTGAAGTTCTAGCGGGGGGGAAAGAGACCCAGTACTTC
13 NA TRBJ1-1 TRBD1 TRBV11-2 CASSPDRGVGAFF TGTGCCAGCAGCCCGGACAGGGGGGTCGGAGCTTTCTTT
11 NA TRBJ2-7 NA TRBV7-9 CASIPNHEQYF TGTGCCAGCATCCCGAACCACGAGCAGTACTTC
12 NA TRBJ2-1 NA TRBV6-5 CASSWAGNEQFF TGTGCCAGCAGTTGGGCTGGGAATGAGCAGTTCTTC
14 NA TRBJ2-1 TRBD1 TRBV29-1 CSVPRQGTYNEQFF TGCAGCGTCCCCAGACAGGGAACCTACAATGAGCAGTTCTTC
13 few TRBJ2-3 TRBD2 TRBV29-1 CSELGGSTDTQYF TGCAGCGAGCTCGGGGGGAGCACAGATACGCAGTATTTT
16 NA TRBJ1-1 TRBD1 TRBV11-2 CASSPTMVGGYTEAFF TGTGCCAGCAGCCCCACTATGGTAGGGGGCTACACTGAAGCTTTCTTT
12 NA TRBJ2-3 NA TRBV13 CASAGRTDTQYF TGTGCCAGCGCCGGTCGGACAGATACGCAGTATTTT
14 NA TRBJ2-3 NA TRBV5-6 CASSLDQGTDTQYF TGTGCCAGCAGCTTGGATCAGGGTACAGATACGCAGTATTTT
14 NA TRBJ1-5 NA TRBV30 CAWAHRDSNQPQHF TGTGCCTGGGCACACAGGGATAGCAATCAGCCCCAGCATTTT
18 NA TRBJ2-4 NA TRBV18 CASSPAGRMFLAKNIQYF TGTGCCAGCTCACCGGCGGGACGGATGTTCCTAGCCAAAAACATTCAGTACTTC
14 NA TRBJ2-6 TRBD1 TRBV29-1 CSVGTGTGANVLTF TGCAGCGTGGGGACAGGGACTGGGGCCAACGTCCTGACTTTC
13 few TRBJ2-7 NA TRBV10-3 CAISEGPGAEQYF TGTGCCATCAGCGAGGGTCCTGGGGCAGAGCAGTACTTC
14 NA TRBJ2-3 TRBD1 TRBV18 CASSRTGAADTQYF TGTGCCAGCTCACGGACAGGGGCGGCAGATACGCAGTATTTT
12 once TRBJ1-3 NA TRBV29-1 CSTSGGTDTIYF TGCAGCACCTCGGGGGGTACGGACACCATATATTTT
12 few TRBJ2-5 NA TRBV2 CASSYSRETQYF TGTGCCAGCAGTTATAGCAGAGAGACCCAGTACTTC
16 few TRBJ2-3 TRBD1 TRBV7-9 CASSLSAGGSTDTQYF TGTGCCAGCAGCTTAAGTGCAGGGGGCTCTACAGATACGCAGTATTTT
13 NA TRBJ2-2 NA TRBV6-5 CASRRTVTGELFF TGTGCCAGCAGACGGACCGTCACCGGGGAGCTGTTTTTT
14 few TRBJ1-2 NA TRBV30 CAWRGLGVRYGYTF TGTGCCTGGAGAGGCCTGGGCGTCCGCTATGGCTACACCTTC
14 NA TRBJ2-5 NA TRBV4-1 CASSQDPKGETQYF TGCGCCAGCAGCCAAGATCCTAAGGGGGAGACCCAGTACTTC
18 medium-sized TRBJ2-1 TRBD2 TRBV29-1 CSVPGTSGGASRYNEQFF TGCAGCGTCCCCGGGACTAGCGGGGGGGCCTCGCGATACAATGAGCAGTTCTTC
15 NA TRBJ2-2 TRBD1 TRBV5-1 CASSPRQGHTGELFF TGCGCCAGCAGCCCGCGACAGGGACACACCGGGGAGCTGTTTTTT
12 NA TRBJ2-5 NA TRBV19 CATSAGWETQYF TGTGCCACTTCCGCTGGCTGGGAGACCCAGTACTTC
15 NA TRBJ2-1 TRBD2 TRBV6-5 CASSRTGLADNEQFF TGTGCCAGCAGCCGAACGGGACTAGCGGACAATGAGCAGTTCTTC
16 few TRBJ1-3 TRBD1 TRBV6-1 CASSEGDRAGGNTIYF TGTGCCAGCAGTGAAGGCGACAGGGCAGGGGGAAACACCATATATTTT
13 NA TRBJ1-1 NA TRBV29-1 CSVGVTANTEAFF TGCAGCGTGGGGGTGACAGCGAACACTGAAGCTTTCTTT
15 NA TRBJ1-4 NA TRBV29-1 CSVEGRSKGNEKLFF TGCAGCGTTGAGGGACGGTCTAAAGGGAATGAAAAACTGTTTTTT
13 NA TRBJ2-7 NA TRBV9 CASSVAVDYEQYF TGTGCCAGCAGCGTAGCTGTGGACTACGAGCAGTACTTC
15 few TRBJ2-1 TRBD1 TRBV5-6 CASSLDWDSYNEQFF TGTGCCAGCAGCTTGGATTGGGACAGCTACAATGAGCAGTTCTTC
14 NA TRBJ2-5 NA TRBV11-3 CASSLGVPGETQYF TGTGCCAGCAGCTTAGGTGTCCCGGGAGAGACCCAGTACTTC
13 NA TRBJ2-5 NA TRBV2 CASSVRRGETQYF TGTGCCAGCAGTGTCCGTCGCGGAGAGACCCAGTACTTC
14 NA TRBJ1-2 NA TRBV30 CAWKTGTYLFGYTF TGTGCCTGGAAGACCGGGACATATCTTTTTGGCTACACCTTC